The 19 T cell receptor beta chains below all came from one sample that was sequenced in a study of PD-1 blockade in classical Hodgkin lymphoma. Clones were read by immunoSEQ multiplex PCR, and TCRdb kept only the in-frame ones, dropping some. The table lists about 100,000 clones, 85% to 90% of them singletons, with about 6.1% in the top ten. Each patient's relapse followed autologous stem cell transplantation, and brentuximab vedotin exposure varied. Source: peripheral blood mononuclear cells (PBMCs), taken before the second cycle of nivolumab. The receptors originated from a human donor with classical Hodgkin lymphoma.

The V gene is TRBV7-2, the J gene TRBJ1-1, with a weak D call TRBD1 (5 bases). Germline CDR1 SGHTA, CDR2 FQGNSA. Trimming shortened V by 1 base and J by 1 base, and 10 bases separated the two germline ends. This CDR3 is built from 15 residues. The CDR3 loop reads CASSLGQMSNTEAFF. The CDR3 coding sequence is TGTGCCAGCAGCTTAGGACAGATGTCGAACACTGAAGCTTTCTTT.

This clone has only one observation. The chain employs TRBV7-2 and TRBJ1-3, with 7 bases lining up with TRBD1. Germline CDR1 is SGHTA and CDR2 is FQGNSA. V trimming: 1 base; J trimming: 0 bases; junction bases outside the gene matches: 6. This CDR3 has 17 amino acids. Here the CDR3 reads CASSLVIDRVSGNTIYF. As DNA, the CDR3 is TGTGCCAGCAGCTTAGTCATTGACAGGGTCTCTGGAAACACCATATATTTT.

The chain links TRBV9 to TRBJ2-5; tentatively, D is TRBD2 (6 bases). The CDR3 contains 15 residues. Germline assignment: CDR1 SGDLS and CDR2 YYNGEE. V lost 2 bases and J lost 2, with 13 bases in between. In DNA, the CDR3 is TGTGCCAGCAGCGTTTCCGGGAGATTGCAAGAGACCCAGTACTTC. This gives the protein CASSVSGRLQETQYF.

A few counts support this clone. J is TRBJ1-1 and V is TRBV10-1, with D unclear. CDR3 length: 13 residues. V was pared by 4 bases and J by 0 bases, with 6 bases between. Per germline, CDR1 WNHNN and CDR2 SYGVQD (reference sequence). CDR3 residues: CASSGTVNTEAFF. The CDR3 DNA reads TGCGCCAGCAGTGGTACGGTGAACACTGAAGCTTTCTTT.

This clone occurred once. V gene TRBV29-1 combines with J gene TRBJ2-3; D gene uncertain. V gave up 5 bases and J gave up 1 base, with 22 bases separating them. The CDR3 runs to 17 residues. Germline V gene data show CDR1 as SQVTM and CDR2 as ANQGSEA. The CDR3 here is CSVYSNKKSSRTDTQYF. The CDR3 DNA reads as TGCAGCGTTTATTCAAACAAAAAGTCGTCTCGCACAGATACGCAGTATTTT.

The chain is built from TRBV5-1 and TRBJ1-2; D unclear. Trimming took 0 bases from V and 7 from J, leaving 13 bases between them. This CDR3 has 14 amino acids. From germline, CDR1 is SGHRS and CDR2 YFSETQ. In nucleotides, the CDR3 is TGCGCCAGCAGCTTGGTGGTAGACGGGCGTGGCTACACCTTC. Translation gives CASSLVVDGRGYTF.

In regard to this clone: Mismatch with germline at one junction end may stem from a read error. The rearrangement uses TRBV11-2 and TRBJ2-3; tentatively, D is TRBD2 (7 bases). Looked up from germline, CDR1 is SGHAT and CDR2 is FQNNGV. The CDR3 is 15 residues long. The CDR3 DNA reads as TGTGCCAGCAGCGTAGAGGGGGGGATAGCAGATACGCAGTATTTT. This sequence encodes CASSVEGGIADTQYF.

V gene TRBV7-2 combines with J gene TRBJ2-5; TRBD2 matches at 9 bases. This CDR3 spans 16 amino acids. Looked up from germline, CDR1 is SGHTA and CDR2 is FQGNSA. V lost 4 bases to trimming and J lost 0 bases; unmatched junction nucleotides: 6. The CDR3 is CASSWARGGDQETQYF. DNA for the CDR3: TGTGCCAGCAGCTGGGCTCGCGGGGGGGACCAAGAGACCCAGTACTTC.

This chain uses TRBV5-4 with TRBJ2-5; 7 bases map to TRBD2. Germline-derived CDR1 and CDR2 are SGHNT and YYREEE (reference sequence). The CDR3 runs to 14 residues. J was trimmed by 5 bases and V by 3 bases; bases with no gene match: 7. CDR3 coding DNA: TGTGCCAGCAGCTCAACAGCGGGGCGGGAGACCCAGTACTTC. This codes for CASSSTAGRETQYF.

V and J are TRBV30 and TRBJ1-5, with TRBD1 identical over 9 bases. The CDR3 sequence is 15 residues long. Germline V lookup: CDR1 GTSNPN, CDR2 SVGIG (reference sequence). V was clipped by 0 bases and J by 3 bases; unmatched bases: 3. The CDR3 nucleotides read TGTGCCTGGAGTGTCGGGACAGGGTACAATCAGCCCCAGCATTTT. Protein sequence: CAWSVGTGYNQPQHF.

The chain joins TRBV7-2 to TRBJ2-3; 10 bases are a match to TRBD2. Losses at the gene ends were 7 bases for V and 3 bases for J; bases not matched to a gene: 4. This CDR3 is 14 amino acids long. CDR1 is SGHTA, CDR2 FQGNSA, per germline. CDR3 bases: TGTGCCAGCAAACTAGCGGGGAATACAGATACGCAGTATTTT. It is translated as CASKLAGNTDTQYF.

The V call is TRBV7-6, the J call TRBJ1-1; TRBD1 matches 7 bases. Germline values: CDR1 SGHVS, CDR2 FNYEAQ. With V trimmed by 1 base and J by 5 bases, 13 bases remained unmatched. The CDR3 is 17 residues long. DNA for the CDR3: TGTGCCAGCAGCTTAGTAAGCGACCGACAGGGAGGGACTGAAGCTTTCTTT. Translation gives CASSLVSDRQGGTEAFF.

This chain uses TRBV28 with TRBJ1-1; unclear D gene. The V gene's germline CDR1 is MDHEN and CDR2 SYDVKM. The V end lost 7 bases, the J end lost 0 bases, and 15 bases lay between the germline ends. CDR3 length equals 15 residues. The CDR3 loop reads CASTLDKIMNTEAFF. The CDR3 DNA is TGTGCCAGCACTCTAGACAAGATAATGAACACTGAAGCTTTCTTT.

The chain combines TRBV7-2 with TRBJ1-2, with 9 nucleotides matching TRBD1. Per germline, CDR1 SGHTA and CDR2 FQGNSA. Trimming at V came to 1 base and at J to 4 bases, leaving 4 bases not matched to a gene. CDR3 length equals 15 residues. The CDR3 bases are TGTGCCAGCAGCTTAGGGACAGGGGTCGGCTATGGCTACACCTTC. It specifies CASSLGTGVGYGYTF.

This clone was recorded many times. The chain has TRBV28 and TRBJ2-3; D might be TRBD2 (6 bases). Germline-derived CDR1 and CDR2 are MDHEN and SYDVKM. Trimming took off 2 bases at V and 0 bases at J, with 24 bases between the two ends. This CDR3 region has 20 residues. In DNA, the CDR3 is TGTGCCAGCAGTTTAGGGGCTAGCGCCGAAACGCGAATTAGCACAGATACGCAGTATTTT. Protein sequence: CASSLGASAETRISTDTQYF.

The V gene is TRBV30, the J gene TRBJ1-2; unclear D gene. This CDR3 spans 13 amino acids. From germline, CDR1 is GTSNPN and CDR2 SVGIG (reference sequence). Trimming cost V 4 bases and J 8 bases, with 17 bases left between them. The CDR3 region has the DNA TGTGCCTGGAACCTCAAGTCGGTCGGGGGCTACACCTTC. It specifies CAWNLKSVGGYTF.

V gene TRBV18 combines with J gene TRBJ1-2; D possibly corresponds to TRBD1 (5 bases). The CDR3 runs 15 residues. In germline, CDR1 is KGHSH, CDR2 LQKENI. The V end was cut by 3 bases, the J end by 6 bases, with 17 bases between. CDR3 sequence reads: CASSPDRDRGDGYTF. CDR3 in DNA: TGTGCCAGCTCACCGGACCGAGACAGAGGAGATGGCTACACCTTC.

The CDR3 reads CASSKGTVDNSPLHF. The CDR3 coding sequence is TGTGCCAGTAGTAAGGGGACAGTTGATAATTCACCCCTCCACTTT. The chain has TRBV19 and TRBJ1-6; 7 bases are a match to TRBD1. Trimming removed 4 bases from V and 5 bases from J; junction bases left unmatched: 5. Germline V gives CDR1 LNHDA, CDR2 SQIVND (reference sequence). The length of the CDR3 is 15 residues.

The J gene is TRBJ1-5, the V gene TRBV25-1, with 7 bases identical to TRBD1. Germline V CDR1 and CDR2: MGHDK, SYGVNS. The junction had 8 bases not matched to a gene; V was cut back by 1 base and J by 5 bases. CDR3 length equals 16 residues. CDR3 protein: CASSESTRQGDQPQHF. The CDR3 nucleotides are TGTGCCAGCAGTGAATCAACGCGGCAGGGGGATCAGCCCCAGCATTTT. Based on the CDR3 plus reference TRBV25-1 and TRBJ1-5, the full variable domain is EADIYQTPRYLVIGTGKKITLECSQTMGHDKMYWYQQDPGMELHLIHYSYGVNSTEKGDLSSESTVSRIRTEHFPLTLESARPSHTSQYLCASSESTRQGDQPQHFGDGTRLSIL.